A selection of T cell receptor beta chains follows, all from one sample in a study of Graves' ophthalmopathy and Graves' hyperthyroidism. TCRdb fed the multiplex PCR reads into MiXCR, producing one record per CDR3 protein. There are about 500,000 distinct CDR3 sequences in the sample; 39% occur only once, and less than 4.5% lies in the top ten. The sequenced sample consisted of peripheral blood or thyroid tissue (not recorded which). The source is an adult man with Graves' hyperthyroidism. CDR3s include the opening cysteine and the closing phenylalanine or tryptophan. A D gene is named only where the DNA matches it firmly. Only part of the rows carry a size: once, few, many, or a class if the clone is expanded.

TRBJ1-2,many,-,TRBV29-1,CSVEDLGINGYTF,TGCAGCGTTGAAGATCTTGGAATTAATGGCTACACCTTC
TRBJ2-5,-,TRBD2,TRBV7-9,CASSLSGGPYQETQYF,TGTGCCAGCAGCTTAAGCGGGGGACCGTACCAAGAGACCCAGTACTTC
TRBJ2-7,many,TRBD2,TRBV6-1,CASSERGGRAYEQYF,TGTGCCAGCAGTGAACGTGGCGGGAGGGCCTACGAGCAGTACTTC
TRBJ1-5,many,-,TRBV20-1,CSASRGDTSNQPQHF,TGCAGTGCTAGTCGCGGAGACACTAGCAATCAGCCCCAGCATTTT
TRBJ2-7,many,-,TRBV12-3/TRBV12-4,CASSLATEQYF,TGTGCCAGCAGTTTAGCAACCGAGCAGTACTTC
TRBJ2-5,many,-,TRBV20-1,CSATRASQETQYF,TGCAGTGCTACTAGGGCCAGTCAAGAGACCCAGTACTTC
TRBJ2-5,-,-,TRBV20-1,CSASSPGPGETQYF,TGCAGTGCCAGCAGCCCGGGACCGGGCGAGACCCAGTACTTC
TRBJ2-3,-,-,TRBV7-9,CASSPGVRPDTQYF,TGTGCCAGCAGCCCAGGCGTCCGCCCAGATACGCAGTATTTT
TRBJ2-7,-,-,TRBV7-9,CASSLGTGYSYKQYF,TGTGCCAGCAGCTTAGGTACAGGGTATTCCTACAAGCAGTACTTC
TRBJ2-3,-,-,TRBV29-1,CSVESRTGYTQYF,TGCAGCGTTGAGAGTAGAACTGGGTATACGCAGTATTTT
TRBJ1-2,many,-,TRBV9,CASSPLTYGYTF,TGTGCCAGCAGCCCCTTGACATATGGCTACACCTTC
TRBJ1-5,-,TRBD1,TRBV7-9,CASSIPGQGDNQPQHF,TGTGCCAGCAGCATACCGGGACAGGGGGACAATCAGCCCCAGCATTTT
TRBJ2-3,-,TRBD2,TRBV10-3,CAISIAGGADTQYF,TGTGCCATCAGCATAGCGGGGGGGGCAGATACGCAGTATTTT
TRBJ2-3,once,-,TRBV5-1,CASKQISSTDTQYF,TGCGCCAGCAAACAGATTAGTAGCACAGATACGCAGTATTTT
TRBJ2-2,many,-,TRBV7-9,CASSLGPPNLANTGELFF,TGTGCCAGCAGCCTGGGCCCTCCGAACCTCGCGAACACCGGGGAGCTGTTTTTT
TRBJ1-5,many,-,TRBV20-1,CSARRGVSQPQHF,TGCAGTGCTAGGAGGGGGGTAAGTCAGCCCCAGCATTTT
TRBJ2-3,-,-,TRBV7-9,CASSPPGDTQYF,TGTGCCAGCAGCCCTCCCGGAGATACGCAGTATTTT
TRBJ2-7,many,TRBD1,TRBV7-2,CASSPQGAYEQYF,TGTGCCAGCAGCCCCCAGGGGGCCTACGAGCAGTACTTC
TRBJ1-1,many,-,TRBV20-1,CSARDYGGLQTEAFF,TGCAGTGCTAGAGATTACGGGGGGTTGCAAACTGAAGCTTTCTTT
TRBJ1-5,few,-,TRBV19,CASSIDYRIRSNQPQHF,TGTGCCAGTAGTATAGATTACAGAATAAGGAGCAATCAGCCCCAGCATTTT
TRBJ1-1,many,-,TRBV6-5,CASSYSVSTTEAFF,TGTGCCAGCAGTTACTCCGTATCTACCACTGAAGCTTTCTTT
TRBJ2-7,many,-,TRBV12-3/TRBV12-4,CASSFERALLVEQYF,TGTGCCAGCAGTTTTGAGCGGGCCTTGCTGGTGGAGCAGTACTTC
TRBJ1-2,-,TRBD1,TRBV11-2,CASSGTTGGDYGYTF,TGTGCCAGCAGCGGTACGACAGGGGGTGACTATGGCTACACCTTC
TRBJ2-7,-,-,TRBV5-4,CASSLIGVPEQYF,TGTGCCAGCAGCTTGATCGGGGTGCCCGAGCAGTACTTC
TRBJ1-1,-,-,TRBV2,CASRDVTGNTEAFF,TGTGCCAGCAGAGATGTTACCGGGAACACTGAAGCTTTCTTT
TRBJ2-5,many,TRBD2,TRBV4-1,CASSRDPSGRIQETQYF,TGCGCCAGCAGCCGAGACCCTAGCGGGAGGATCCAGGAGACCCAGTACTTC